The next 10 T cell receptor beta chains were all read from a single sample in a study of cytomegalovirus exposure and HLA in healthy donors (dated by TCRdb to about 2017). The library relied on the immunoSEQ multiplex PCR assay. For the multiplex PCR, a mixture combining 60 forward primers for TCR Vbeta segments and 13 reverse primers for TCR Jbeta segments was used. TCRdb provides this immuneACCESS table in a form limited to in-frame rearrangements. Some clones are lacking; in checked studies, under half of them reflect an unresolved V gene, and why the rest are absent is not known. Here the sample has about 140,000 clones; around 73% occur a single time. Around 1.5% of the sample lies in the top ten. The source material was PBMCs. The receptors shown here come from a female donor in good health and CMV-seronegative.

V and J are TRBV10-3 and TRBJ1-2; unclear D gene. This CDR3 is 14 amino acids long. V lost 0 bases and J 8 bases, leaving 13 bases between the germline ends. Germline CDR1 reads ENHRY; CDR2 reads SYGVKD. CDR3 nucleotides: TGTGCCATCAGTGAGTCGCGGGAGGAAAACGGCTACACCTTC. Its translation is CAISESREENGYTF.

V usage is TRBV5-4 and J usage is TRBJ2-2, with 16 bases fitting TRBD2. Germline CDR1 SGHNT, CDR2 YYREEE (reference sequence). The CDR3 sequence is 18 residues long. V lost 3 bases and J lost 8; bases outside the gene matches: 10. The CDR3 protein is CASSSRGTSGGALGELFF. Written as DNA, the CDR3 is TGTGCCAGCAGCTCCCGGGGGACTAGCGGGGGGGCTTTAGGGGAGCTGTTTTTT.

The genes are TRBV28 and TRBJ2-7; 9 bases line up with TRBD1. The CDR3 is made up of 12 amino acids. Trimming cost V 6 bases and J 6 bases; bases outside gene matches: 3. Germline CDR1 and CDR2: MDHEN and SYDVKM. In DNA, the CDR3 is TGTGCCAGCAGGACAGGGGGACGCGAGCAGTACTTC. Protein product: CASRTGGREQYF.

This clone was found a few times. The chain is built from TRBV4-1 and TRBJ2-1; perhaps TRBD1 as D (6 bases). Germline loops: CDR1 MGHRA, CDR2 YSYEKL. Trimming pared 2 bases from V and 7 bases from J, leaving 12 bases between. The CDR3 covers 14 residues. The CDR3 DNA reads as TGCGCCAGCAGCCAACCCCTAGGGGGAAATGAGCAGTTCTTC. It specifies CASSQPLGGNEQFF.

The chain recombines TRBV5-6 with TRBJ2-5, with D perhaps TRBD1 (5 bases). From germline, CDR1 is SGHDT and CDR2 YYEEEE. With 6 bases removed from V and 2 bases from J, the gap between germline ends came to 11 bases. The CDR3 length is 13 residues. The CDR3 region is CASNRQMQETQYF. The CDR3 DNA follows: TGTGCCAGCAACCGACAGATGCAAGAGACCCAGTACTTC.

The chain uses TRBV18 and TRBJ2-7; D is ambiguous. The CDR3 sequence is 13 residues long. In germline, CDR1 is KGHSH, CDR2 LQKENI. The ends were cut back, 3 bases at V and 3 bases at J, with 9 bases in the middle. The CDR3, as DNA: TGTGCCAGCTCACCGGGCGACGGCTACGAGCAGTACTTC. As protein: CASSPGDGYEQYF.

The chain combines TRBV11-2 with TRBJ2-7; 8 bases align to TRBD2. The CDR3 has 15 amino acids. After removal of 5 bases from V and 6 bases from J, the junction contained 12 bases not matched to a gene. Germline loops: CDR1 SGHAT, CDR2 FQNNGV. CDR3 sequence (DNA): TGTGCCAGCAGCAAAGCCGGGACTAGTAAGGGCGAGCAGTACTTC. This gives the protein CASSKAGTSKGEQYF.

The chain has TRBV6-5 and TRBJ2-5, with 7 bases identical to TRBD2. V lost 1 base to trimming and J lost 7 bases; unmatched junction nucleotides: 6. Per germline, CDR1 MNHEY and CDR2 SVGAGI. The CDR3 consists of 14 residues. The CDR3, as DNA: TGTGCCAGCAGTTACTTCGAGGGCGGGGGGACCCAGTACTTC. Encoded protein: CASSYFEGGGTQYF.

This clone has just a few counts. Compared with germline, one end of the junction differs, possibly owing to a read error. The rearrangement joins TRBV14 to TRBJ2-1; 12 bases match TRBD2. This CDR3 has 15 residues. The germline CDR1 and CDR2 sequences are SGHDN and FVKESK. The CDR3 loop reads CASTQTSGGSNEQFF. CDR3 bases: TGTGCCAGCACCCAAACTAGCGGGGGGTCTAATGAGCAGTTCTTC.

The chain is built from TRBV11-3 and TRBJ2-1; 13 nucleotides match TRBD2. The V and J ends lost 1 base and 10 bases, in that order; junction bases with no gene match: 13. This CDR3 spans 18 amino acids. CDR1 is SGHNT and CDR2 is YENEEA in the germline V gene. CDR3 DNA: TGTGCCAGCAGCTTAGGGGAACTAGCGGGAGGGTTCCTGGGAGAGCAGTTCTTC. It translates to CASSLGELAGGFLGEQFF.